The 26 T cell receptor beta chains below come from one sample, sequenced in a study of identical twins. MiXCR, run by TCRdb on the 5' RACE reads, gives a single entry per CDR3 protein. The repertoire consists of roughly 1,500,000 distinct CDR3 sequences, with under 35% occurring once and the leading ten covering about 0.27%. The specimen was cord blood. Source of these receptors: a newborn girl in good health.

This clonotype has just one count. The V call is TRBV10-3, the J call TRBJ2-3; possible D gene TRBD2, 6 bases. This CDR3 spans 16 amino acids. Trimming shortened V by 6 bases and J by 0 bases, and 16 bases separated the two germline ends. Germline values: CDR1 ENHRY, CDR2 SYGVKD. The CDR3 is CAISQPAGPSTDTQYF. The CDR3 DNA follows: TGTGCCATCAGCCAACCAGCGGGCCCTAGCACAGATACGCAGTATTTT.

The genes are TRBV7-9 and TRBJ2-5, with 7 bases identical to TRBD1. This CDR3 has 16 amino acids. Germline assignment: CDR1 SEHNR and CDR2 FQNEAQ (reference sequence). Trimming removed 1 base from V and 11 bases from J; junction bases left unmatched: 16. This CDR3 is CASSLESWDSYNEQYF. CDR3 DNA: TGTGCCAGCAGCTTAGAGTCCTGGGACAGCTACAATGAGCAGTACTTC.

This chain links TRBV9 with TRBJ2-3, with D tentatively TRBD1 or TRBD2 (6 bases each). The V end lost 4 bases, the J end lost 4 bases, and 19 bases lay between the germline ends. This CDR3 is 16 amino acids long. CDR1 SGDLS and CDR2 YYNGEE come from the germline V gene. The CDR3 nucleotides read TGTGCCAGCAGCCTAGAAGGGGGGTCTGTCGCAGATACGCAGTATTTT. The encoded protein is CASSLEGGSVADTQYF.

This chain joins TRBV5-6 and TRBJ2-1; tentatively, D is TRBD1 (6 bases). Germline CDR1 reads SGHDT; CDR2 reads YYEEEE. Deletions cut 1 base from V and 2 bases from J, with 16 bases between. The CDR3 has 17 residues. CDR3 nucleotides: TGTGCCAGCAGCTTGATTAACAGGGTATCCCCCTACAATGAGCAGTTCTTC. This codes for CASSLINRVSPYNEQFF.

CDR3 nucleotide sequence: TGCGCCAGCATTACGGACAGGGGCCACGAGCAGTACTTC. It codes for CASITDRGHEQYF. This chain connects TRBV10-2 to TRBJ2-7; 9 bases fit TRBD1. Germline-derived CDR1 and CDR2 are WSHSY and SAAADI. Trimming took 7 bases from V and 5 from J; bases not matched to a gene: 6. The CDR3 is made up of 13 amino acids.

This chain links TRBV6-1 with TRBJ1-6, with TRBD1 matching 9 bases. The V gene end was trimmed by 6 bases and the J gene end by 6 bases; junction bases not matched to a gene: 9. This CDR3 spans 16 amino acids. Looked up from germline, CDR1 is MNHNS and CDR2 is SASEGT. The CDR3 coding sequence is TGTGCCAGCAGAAACCGGGACAGGGTTGGTAATTCACCCCTCCACTTT. This sequence encodes CASRNRDRVGNSPLHF.

This chain connects TRBV7-9 to TRBJ1-2; no reliable D call. In germline, CDR1 is SEHNR, CDR2 FQNEAQ (reference sequence). CDR3 size: 14 residues. Trimming stripped 4 bases from V and 6 bases from J, with 15 bases between. The CDR3 protein is CASSWIVGRDGYTF. As DNA, the CDR3 is TGTGCCAGCAGCTGGATTGTCGGGAGGGATGGCTACACCTTC.

Here the CDR3 DNA reads TGTGCCAGCAGTGCGTCCCGGACAGGTAATCAGCCCCAGCATTTT. Its translation is CASSASRTGNQPQHF. The chain uses TRBV6-1 and TRBJ1-5; the match to TRBD1 covers 7 bases. The junction had 7 bases not matched to a gene; V was cut back by 4 bases and J by 4 bases. The germline CDR1 and CDR2 sequences are MNHNS and SASEGT. CDR3 length equals 15 residues.

This chain connects TRBV27 to TRBJ1-2; 7 positions agree with TRBD1. Per germline, CDR1 MNHEY and CDR2 SMNVEV (reference sequence). Trimming at V came to 6 bases and at J to 3 bases, leaving 7 bases not matched to a gene. The CDR3 is 14 residues long. The CDR3 nucleotides read TGTGCCAGCAGCTCCGGACAGGCATACTATGGCTACACCTTC. Encoded protein: CASSSGQAYYGYTF.

This clonotype was observed a few times. The rearrangement links TRBV5-1 to TRBJ2-3; TRBD2 might be the D (5 bases). With 5 bases removed from V and 0 bases from J, the gap between germline ends came to 10 bases. This CDR3 contains 14 residues. CDR1 and CDR2 from the germline V gene are SGHRS and YFSETQ. CDR3 in amino acids: CASRAGASTDTQYF. CDR3 in DNA: TGCGCCAGCAGGGCGGGCGCTAGCACAGATACGCAGTATTTT.

The rearrangement uses TRBV5-1 and TRBJ2-3; D not certain. Germline CDR1 and CDR2: SGHRS and YFSETQ. The CDR3 extends over 15 amino acids. V gave up 0 bases and J gave up 10 bases, with 18 bases separating them. CDR3 nucleotide sequence: TGCGCCAGCAGCTTGGTCGGCTACCTTCAGGATTCGCAGTATTTT. Amino acid sequence: CASSLVGYLQDSQYF.

In this sample, this clonotype turned up a few times. This sequence joins TRBV3-1 and TRBJ2-2, with D unresolved. CDR1 LGHDT and CDR2 YNNKEL come from the germline V gene (reference sequence). Trimming took 6 bases from V and 6 from J, leaving 11 bases between them. The CDR3 sequence is 13 residues long. The CDR3 DNA sequence: TGTGCCAGCAGTATAGGATTGGCCGGGGAGCTGTTTTTT. Its protein product is CASSIGLAGELFF.

This chain joins TRBV27 and TRBJ1-4, with a possible D match to TRBD1 (6 bases). Germline-derived CDR1 and CDR2 are MNHEY and SMNVEV (reference sequence). V was cut by 1 base and J by 11 bases, with 11 bases left in between. The CDR3 runs 13 residues. The CDR3 bases are TGTGCCAGCAGTTTATGGCCCCAGGGGAAACTGTTTTTT. Translation gives CASSLWPQGKLFF. Full variable domain (remainder filled in from reference TRBV27 and TRBJ1-4): EAQVTQNPRYLITVTGKKLTVTCSQNMNHEYMSWYRQDPGLGLRQIYYSMNVEVTDKGDVPEGYKVSRKEKRNFPLILESPSPNQTSLYFCASSLWPQGKLFFGSGTQLSVL.

This clonotype was found many times. This chain uses TRBV12-3 or TRBV12-4 with TRBJ1-2; perhaps TRBD1 as D (6 bases). Trimming removed 2 bases from V and 1 base from J, with 8 bases in between. CDR3 length: 14 amino acids. CDR3 sequence: CASSLQGINYGYTF. CDR3 sequence (DNA): TGTGCCAGCAGTTTACAGGGGATTAACTATGGCTACACCTTC.

Only a few counts were recorded for this clonotype. The chain couples TRBV5-1 to TRBJ2-3, with 13 bases lining up with TRBD2. The J segment lost 4 bases and the V segment lost 3 bases, leaving 2 bases of the junction unmatched. Germline CDR1 reads SGHRS; CDR2 reads YFSETQ. This CDR3 contains 15 residues. This chain's CDR3 is CASSWTSGSADTQYF. DNA for the CDR3: TGCGCCAGCAGCTGGACTAGCGGGAGTGCAGATACGCAGTATTTT.

This clonotype was picked up many times. An end of the junction does not agree with germline; a read error may underlie this. The chain recombines TRBV5-1 with TRBJ2-1, with a possible D match to TRBD2 (5 bases). The CDR3 is 14 amino acids. Germline assignment: CDR1 SGHRS and CDR2 YFSETQ. The CDR3 is CASSLGLSYNEQFF. DNA of the CDR3: TGTGCCAGCAGCTTAGGACTCTCCTACAATGAGCAGTTCTTC.

V usage is TRBV10-3 and J usage is TRBJ2-4; D is ambiguous. Germline loops: CDR1 ENHRY, CDR2 SYGVKD. CDR3 length: 12 amino acids. Trimming took off 0 bases at V and 13 bases at J, with 10 bases between the two ends. CDR3 in amino acids: CAISESVGLQYF. The CDR3 DNA is TGTGCCATCAGTGAGTCGGTGGGGTTGCAGTACTTC.

J is TRBJ1-1 and V is TRBV10-3; TRBD1 might be the D (6 bases). Trimming took off 2 bases at V and 5 bases at J, with 15 bases between the two ends. Germline loops: CDR1 ENHRY, CDR2 SYGVKD. The CDR3 has 15 amino acids. This CDR3 is CAISEGGGVWTEAFF. The CDR3 nucleotides are TGTGCCATCAGTGAGGGGGGCGGCGTATGGACTGAAGCTTTCTTT.

The chain has TRBV20-1 and TRBJ1-5; D ambiguous. This CDR3 has 14 residues. CDR1 and CDR2 from the germline V gene are DFQATT and SNEGSKA (reference sequence). The V end was cut by 3 bases, the J end by 2 bases, with 11 bases between. CDR3 sequence: CSARAERGNQPQHF. CDR3 sequence (DNA): TGCAGTGCTAGGGCGGAGAGAGGCAATCAGCCCCAGCATTTT.

This clonotype turned up a few times. The chain couples TRBV20-1 to TRBJ2-1; perhaps TRBD2 as D (6 bases). CDR3 size: 15 residues. V lost 5 bases and J lost 3, with 17 bases in between. The germline V gene encodes CDR1 DFQATT and CDR2 SNEGSKA (reference sequence). DNA for the CDR3: TGCAGTGCTCATCTCGCGGGGCCTGACTACAATGAGCAGTTCTTC. This codes for CSAHLAGPDYNEQFF.

This clonotype was picked up a small number of times. The rearrangement joins TRBV10-1 to TRBJ2-2, with D tentatively TRBD1 (7 bases). V gave up 10 bases and J gave up 4 bases, with 19 bases separating them. The CDR3 length is 15 residues. Germline CDR1 WNHNN, CDR2 SYGVQD (reference sequence). CDR3 loop: CATPKNRGGTGELFF. In DNA, the CDR3 is TGCGCCACCCCGAAAAACAGGGGAGGCACCGGGGAGCTGTTTTTT.

This clonotype was recorded a few times. The chain recombines TRBV10-1 with TRBJ1-2, with D perhaps TRBD1 (5 bases). Trimming stripped 9 bases from V and 2 bases from J, with 19 bases between. Germline V lookup: CDR1 WNHNN, CDR2 SYGVQD (reference sequence). The CDR3 consists of 15 residues. CDR3 residues: CASGRRGSPNYGYTF. The CDR3 bases are TGCGCCAGTGGGAGGAGGGGATCACCCAACTATGGCTACACCTTC.

The CDR3 DNA follows: TGTGCCAGCAGTGGACTAGCGGGCACCTCCTACAATGAGCAGTTCTTC. This codes for CASSGLAGTSYNEQFF. This chain links TRBV2 with TRBJ2-1, with TRBD2 matching over 10 bases. The CDR3 extends over 16 amino acids. Germline V gene lookup returns CDR1 SNHLY and CDR2 FYNNEI. V trimming: 4 bases; J trimming: 0 bases; junction bases outside the gene matches: 3.

This clonotype was observed a few times. The CDR3: CASSSYLAGGPASETQYF. The CDR3, as DNA: TGCGCCAGCAGCTCTTATCTAGCGGGGGGCCCTGCGAGTGAGACCCAGTACTTC. V is TRBV5-1 and J is TRBJ2-5; TRBD2 matches 11 bases. Germline lookup yields CDR1 SGHRS and CDR2 YFSETQ. The V gene end was trimmed by 3 bases and the J gene end by 5 bases; junction bases not matched to a gene: 15. This CDR3 comprises 18 residues.

The rearrangement links TRBV28 to TRBJ2-7; TRBD2 agrees at 9 bases. There are 16 residues in the CDR3. Germline lookup yields CDR1 MDHEN and CDR2 SYDVKM. V shed 3 bases, J shed 7 bases, and the junction held 13 bases outside the gene matches. CDR3 loop: CASSFIAGVVNNEQYF. The CDR3 DNA is TGTGCCAGCAGTTTTATAGCGGGAGTGGTCAACAATGAGCAGTACTTC.

The V gene is TRBV3-1, the J gene TRBJ2-1; 7 bases agree with TRBD2. CDR1 and CDR2 (germline): LGHDT, YNNKEL (reference sequence). The ends lost 4 bases at V and 5 bases at J; junction bases unmatched: 11. The CDR3 covers 16 residues. The chain's CDR3 is CASSPNIAGANNEQFF. The DNA for the CDR3 is TGTGCCAGCAGCCCTAATATAGCGGGTGCCAACAATGAGCAGTTCTTC.